What follows describes a single T cell receptor beta chain. Ten or more counts support this clonotype. No antigen is known for it. The sample holds no much larger clone one base away, and base qualities are not on file. The library was produced with 5' RACE. Data came from a NextSeq 500. In the TCR library protocol, a unique molecular identifier was attached to each TCR cDNA molecule so that PCR and sequencing errors could be corrected. From the authors' description of their analysis: TCR identification, UMI-based error correction and CDR3 extraction were performed with Decombinator tools. TCRs above a frequency of 2 per 1,000, corresponding to the top 1% of the tumor frequency distribution, were defined as expanded. Each repertoire was subsampled 100 times to 5,000 TCRs, after which Renyi diversity was computed with the R vegan package. CDR3 similarity networks were built from amino acid triplet string-kernel similarity, connecting CDR3s with pairwise similarity above 0.82. TCRdb reran the public reads through fastp at Q25 and MiXCR, keeping productive beta chains. CDR3 protein sequences are deduplicated, and each keeps its most common genes and DNA. These V and J calls rely on TCRdb rather than the paper's analysis. Here the sample has 30,000 to 45,000 distinct CDR3 sequences; roughly 8% occur a single time. The ten largest account for approximately 30% of the sample.

These data originate in a study of spatial heterogeneity in lung cancer (dated by TCRdb to about 2019). For the study in its entirety: Beta-chain transcripts were consistently detected in greater numbers than alpha-chain transcripts, which likely reflected higher beta-chain transcript abundance. Both alpha and beta chains were TCR-sequenced in samples taken at surgery, namely 220 tumor regions, 63 to 70 matched nontumor lung samples and just over 55 PBMC samples. In the raw uncorrected reads, each unique combination of TCR and UMI appeared more than ten times on average. Nonsynonymous mutation counts, determined by whole-exome sequencing of tumor tissue, were related to features of the TCR repertoire. The study quantitatively compared TCR alpha and beta repertoires across multiple tumor regions, matched nontumor lung and blood in non-small cell lung cancer.

Study-wide conclusions, independent of this receptor: Confirming at a functional level the hypothesis that regional TCRs recognize regional mutations was considered to require additional single-cell paired TCR alpha and beta sequencing. Ubiquitous expanded tumor TCRs were found in blood more often at tumor resection than at routine follow-up.

The time point tag for this specimen amounts to: sample taken at primary tumor resection. For TCR sequencing, whole RNA was extracted from tumor and nontumor lung tissue, or from cryopreserved PBMC samples, and no cell sorting was done. Donors were some 67 patients with early-stage, untreated non-small cell lung cancer from the lung TRACERx cohort. Only patients for whom sufficient RNA was available from at least two tumor regions were selected for TCR sequencing. Sample: PBMCs, taken at surgery. The clonotype was recovered from a male donor with early-stage non-small cell lung cancer.

The sequenced DNA is TGTGCCACCAGTGGCGTCCATGGCTACACCTTC. The translation is CATSGVHGYTF. The chain links TRBV24-1 with TRBJ1-2; confidence is insufficient to name the D gene. From its cysteine to its phenylalanine, the CDR3 spans 11 amino acids. Only the CDR3 portion is preserved as DNA: 33 bases, with reading frame beginning at the first base. Looking up the germline V gene yields CDR1 KGHDR and CDR2 SFDVKD. Between the V and J ends, shortened by 5 bases and 6 bases respectively, the junction contains 6 bases.